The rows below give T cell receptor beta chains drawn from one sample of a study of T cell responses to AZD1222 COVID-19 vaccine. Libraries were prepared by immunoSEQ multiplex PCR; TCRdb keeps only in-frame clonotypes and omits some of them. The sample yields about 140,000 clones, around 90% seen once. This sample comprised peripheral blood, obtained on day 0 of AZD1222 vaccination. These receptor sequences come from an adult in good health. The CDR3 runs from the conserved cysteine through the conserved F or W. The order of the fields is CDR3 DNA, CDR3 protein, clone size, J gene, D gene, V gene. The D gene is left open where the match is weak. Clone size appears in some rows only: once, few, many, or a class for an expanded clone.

TGTGCCAGTAGCAGGCACAGCCCTCCCTACGAGCAGTACTTC | CASSRHSPPYEQYF | NA | TRBJ2-7 | NA | TRBV19
TGTGCCAGTAGTATAGGACAGGGAGGGTACGAGCAGTACTTC | CASSIGQGGYEQYF | NA | TRBJ2-7 | NA | TRBV19
TGCGCCAGCAGCGATTCAGGGGGCAATCAGCCCCAGCATTTT | CASSDSGGNQPQHF | NA | TRBJ1-5 | NA | TRBV5-1
TGTGCCACCAGCAGGGTTACAGGGGCCCTCTACAATGAGCAGTTCTTC | CATSRVTGALYNEQFF | NA | TRBJ2-1 | TRBD1 | TRBV15
TGCGCCAGCAGTCCGGGACAGGGTAACTATGGCTACACCTTC | CASSPGQGNYGYTF | NA | TRBJ1-2 | TRBD1 | TRBV23-1
TGTGCCAGCAGACTCGACAGGGGGTACCCCCCGTTCTTC | CASRLDRGYPPFF | NA | TRBJ2-1 | TRBD1 | TRBV6-5
TGTGCCACCAGTGATGTCCGGGACCAAGCCTACGAGCAGTACTTC | CATSDVRDQAYEQYF | NA | TRBJ2-7 | NA | TRBV24-1
TGTGCCAGCAGCCAAGAAGGCGCAGGGGACTATGGCTACACCTTC | CASSQEGAGDYGYTF | NA | TRBJ1-2 | NA | TRBV3-1/TRBV3-2
TGTGCCAGCAACGACGGGACAGGGGCTAATGAAAAACTGTTTTTT | CASNDGTGANEKLFF | NA | TRBJ1-4 | TRBD1 | TRBV2
TGTGCCAGCAGCGAACCACGGGGTAGTGCGTACGAGCAGTACTTC | CASSEPRGSAYEQYF | once | TRBJ2-7 | NA | TRBV5-4
TGTGCCAGCAGCCCGCGTGCCGGGGGTGGCTACACCTTC | CASSPRAGGGYTF | NA | TRBJ1-2 | NA | TRBV5-6
TGTGCCAGCAGTTTACAGGCGGGGGCCACTGAAGCTTTCTTT | CASSLQAGATEAFF | NA | TRBJ1-1 | NA | TRBV28
TGTGCCAGCAGCGAACAGGGCACGGTGTCTGAAGCTTTCTTT | CASSEQGTVSEAFF | NA | TRBJ1-1 | NA | TRBV5-4
TGTGCCAGCAGTGAATTCAGGTCTGGCACTGAAGCTTTCTTT | CASSEFRSGTEAFF | NA | TRBJ1-1 | NA | TRBV2
TGTGCCAGCAGTTCTTTTACCCAAGGAACTTACGAGCAGTACTTC | CASSSFTQGTYEQYF | NA | TRBJ2-7 | NA | TRBV27
TGTGCCAGCAGGGCCGGCTATGAGCAGTTCTTC | CASRAGYEQFF | NA | TRBJ2-1 | NA | TRBV9
TGTGCCAGCAGCTTAGGAACTAACTATGGCTACACCTTC | CASSLGTNYGYTF | NA | TRBJ1-2 | NA | TRBV11-1
TGTGCCAGCAGCTTAGATCGGGTACAGTACACTGAAGCTTTCTTT | CASSLDRVQYTEAFF | NA | TRBJ1-1 | NA | TRBV7-9
TGTGCCAGCAGGTTCTCGGTAGCGGGGGCCCCTTCCTACGAGCAGTACTTC | CASRFSVAGAPSYEQYF | NA | TRBJ2-7 | TRBD2 | TRBV28
TGTGCCAGCAGCCAACACGGAAGTGGAAACACCATATATTTT | CASSQHGSGNTIYF | NA | TRBJ1-3 | NA | TRBV3-1/TRBV3-2
TGCGCCAGCAGCCCCTTCCTGACTAGCGGGATCCACGAGCAGTACTTC | CASSPFLTSGIHEQYF | NA | TRBJ2-7 | TRBD2 | TRBV4-1
TGTGCCAGCAGCGGGGGACAGGGCCCGGGGCCCCAGCATTTT | CASSGGQGPGPQHF | NA | TRBJ1-5 | TRBD1 | TRBV2
TGTGCCAGCAGGGGACAGGGGGACGGCTACACCTTC | CASRGQGDGYTF | NA | TRBJ1-2 | TRBD1 | TRBV28
TGTGCCAGCTCACCGGGGGAGGGAAGGGCTTACGAGCAGTACTTC | CASSPGEGRAYEQYF | NA | TRBJ2-7 | TRBD2 | TRBV18
TGTGCCAGCAGCCACACTGGGACAGGGGGCTTGTATGGCTACACCTTC | CASSHTGTGGLYGYTF | NA | TRBJ1-2 | TRBD1 | TRBV11-2
TGTGCCAGTATGGGGGACGGAGTTTTCCGAGATACGCAGTATTTT | CASMGDGVFRDTQYF | few | TRBJ2-3 | NA | TRBV19
TGTGCCAGCAGCTTCCTATTCGACAGGGGGCAGGGCAATGAGCAGTTCTTC | CASSFLFDRGQGNEQFF | few | TRBJ2-1 | TRBD1 | TRBV7-9
TGTGCCAGCAGCGGCCCGCTAGCGGGAGTTCCCTACGAGCAGTACTTC | CASSGPLAGVPYEQYF | NA | TRBJ2-7 | TRBD2 | TRBV5-6
TGTGCCAGCACCCCCGGAGACTACCAATTACTTTACGAGCAGTACTTC | CASTPGDYQLLYEQYF | NA | TRBJ2-7 | NA | TRBV28
TGTGCCAGCAGTACTCCGGGACAGGGCACAGATACGCAGTATTTT | CASSTPGQGTDTQYF | once | TRBJ2-3 | TRBD1 | TRBV6-5
TGTGCCAGCAGTTTATCACTGGCTACTAGCACAGATACGCAGTATTTT | CASSLSLATSTDTQYF | NA | TRBJ2-3 | NA | TRBV27
TGCAGCGTTGAGGGGACAGGGAACACTGAAGCTTTCTTT | CSVEGTGNTEAFF | NA | TRBJ1-1 | TRBD1 | TRBV29-1
TGTGCCAGCAGCCTAGGACAGGTCTATGGCTACACCTTC | CASSLGQVYGYTF | NA | TRBJ1-2 | TRBD1 | TRBV7-2
TGTGCCAGCAGTCCTGATGGGGCAGATACGCAGTATTTT | CASSPDGADTQYF | NA | TRBJ2-3 | NA | TRBV6-5
TGTGCCACCACGTTGCGCCGCGAGGGCTATGGCTACACCTTC | CATTLRREGYGYTF | NA | TRBJ1-2 | NA | TRBV6-5
TGTGCCAGCAGCTCACGACTAGCGGGGAGCAATGAGCAGTTCTTC | CASSSRLAGSNEQFF | NA | TRBJ2-1 | TRBD2 | TRBV7-9
TGTGCCAGCATAACTAGCGGGAGTTACTCCTACGAGCAGTACTTC | CASITSGSYSYEQYF | NA | TRBJ2-7 | TRBD2 | TRBV28
TGTGCCAGCAGTGAAGGGACCTCCTCTGGAAACACCATATATTTT | CASSEGTSSGNTIYF | NA | TRBJ1-3 | NA | TRBV2
TGTGCCACCAGTGATTTTCACGGAAACTATGGCTACACCTTC | CATSDFHGNYGYTF | NA | TRBJ1-2 | NA | TRBV24-1
TGTGCCAGCAGCGTAGGTAGGAGCACAGATACGCAGTATTTT | CASSVGRSTDTQYF | NA | TRBJ2-3 | NA | TRBV9
TGTGCCAGCAGTGTGGGCAGGGGGAACACTGAAGCTTTCTTT | CASSVGRGNTEAFF | NA | TRBJ1-1 | NA | TRBV2
TGTGCCAGCAGCTTAGGAAGGACAGGGGGGGAAGAAGGCTACACCTTC | CASSLGRTGGEEGYTF | NA | TRBJ1-2 | TRBD1 | TRBV7-8
TGTGCCAGCAGTTACTCGTCCGGGGGGAATCCCTACGAGCAGTACTTC | CASSYSSGGNPYEQYF | NA | TRBJ2-7 | TRBD2 | TRBV6-5
TGTGCCACCAGCAGAGATCCGGGCAGTGTTTGGCCCCAGCATTTT | CATSRDPGSVWPQHF | NA | TRBJ1-5 | NA | TRBV15
TGCGCCAGCAGTGAGTCAAGGGGAACTATCTATGGCTACACCTTC | CASSESRGTIYGYTF | NA | TRBJ1-2 | NA | TRBV10-1
TGTGCCAGCTCAATTCGGGCCCGGGGTGAAAAACTGTTTTTT | CASSIRARGEKLFF | NA | TRBJ1-4 | NA | TRBV2
TGTGCCAGCAGTGAGTTGAGTTATGGCTACACCTTC | CASSELSYGYTF | NA | TRBJ1-2 | NA | TRBV2
TGTGCCATAGGTGGGGAGGAGCATGGAGAAAAACTGTTTTTT | CAIGGEEHGEKLFF | NA | TRBJ1-4 | NA | TRBV10-3
TGTGCCAGCAGTGAAGGCCCGGGACAGGGAGGCAATCAGCCCCAGCATTTT | CASSEGPGQGGNQPQHF | NA | TRBJ1-5 | TRBD1 | TRBV6-1
TGCGCCAGCTACCACCCCTCCAGATGGGGGGGAGAAAAACTGTTTTTT | CASYHPSRWGGEKLFF | once | TRBJ1-4 | NA | TRBV23-1
TGCGCCAGCAGCCATGCGACAGGGGGGTACGAGCAGTACTTC | CASSHATGGYEQYF | NA | TRBJ2-7 | TRBD1 | TRBV5-1
TGTGCCAGCGGAGACTATGGCTACACCTTC | CASGDYGYTF | NA | TRBJ1-2 | NA | TRBV6-5